This TCR beta chain was found in a study of blood T cell repertoires in COVID-19. At the level of the study: In each case, the material was cDNA or gDNA derived from T cells, B-cell-depleted T cells, or PBMCs.

With 3 bases clipped from V and 3 bases from J, the junction kept 2 bases outside the gene matches. CDR3 size: 14 residues. Germline CDR1 MGHDK, CDR2 SYGVNS. Generated by immunoSEQ multiplex PCR, the TCRdb table keeps only in-frame clones and is missing some. The data contain a few hundred thousand clones, around 80% of them singletons. The specimen was peripheral blood. The rearrangement uses TRBV25-1 and TRBJ2-3, with 8 bases lining up with TRBD1. The receptor was isolated from a woman aged 50 to 60 with acute or convalescent COVID-19. The CDR3 DNA sequence: TGTGCCAGCAGTGACAGGGGGCAAACAGATACGCAGTATTTT. Translation: CASSDRGQTDTQYF. The entire variable domain, with the rest obtained from reference TRBV25-1 and TRBJ2-3, is as follows: EADIYQTPRYLVIGTGKKITLECSQTMGHDKMYWYQQDPGMELHLIHYSYGVNSTEKGDLSSESTVSRIRTEHFPLTLESARPSHTSQYLCASSDRGQTDTQYFGPGTRLTVL.